A single sample gave rise to the 14 T cell receptor beta chains below, sequenced in a study of T-cell memory formation after mild COVID-19. TCRdb reprocessed the 5' RACE reads via MiXCR and lists one record per CDR3 protein. The table has about 430,000 distinct CDR3 sequences, about 24% seen once. The sample was PBMCs or a T cell subset sorted from them (not recorded which). Every receptor here comes from an adult woman who had mild COVID-19 (a few samples of this study predate the infection). Cell type and time point are not known.

The chain has TRBV20-1 and TRBJ2-5, with 11 bases lining up with TRBD2. CDR3 length: 17 residues. The junction had 11 bases not matched to a gene; V was cut back by 0 bases and J by 5 bases. Germline CDR1 DFQATT, CDR2 SNEGSKA (reference sequence). CDR3 DNA sequence: TGCAGTGCTAGAGATGCTTTAGCGGGAGGGCATGTGGAGACCCAGTACTTC. Translated, it gives CSARDALAGGHVETQYF.

Only a few counts were recorded for this clonotype. The rearrangement joins TRBV10-3 to TRBJ1-3; 8 positions match TRBD1. This CDR3 region has 16 residues. V shed 4 bases, J shed 0 bases, and the junction held 5 bases outside the gene matches. CDR1 is ENHRY and CDR2 is SYGVKD in the germline V gene. The CDR3 sequence is CAISVGQESSGNTIYF. CDR3 DNA: TGTGCCATCAGTGTGGGACAGGAGAGCTCTGGAAACACCATATATTTT.

This chain connects TRBV15 to TRBJ2-7; a weak D match, TRBD2 (5 bases). Looked up from germline, CDR1 is LNHNV and CDR2 is YYDKDF (reference sequence). V was cut by 2 bases and J by 5 bases, with 13 bases left in between. The length of the CDR3 is 14 residues. As DNA, the CDR3 is TGTGCCACCAGCAGATCTAGAGGGATTGACGAGCAGTACTTC. Translation: CATSRSRGIDEQYF.

In this sample, this clonotype turned up a few times. This sequence joins TRBV19 and TRBJ2-1; 9 bases align to TRBD2. CDR1 and CDR2 (germline): LNHDA, SQIVND (reference sequence). The CDR3 spans 13 residues. Trimming removed 4 bases from V and 7 bases from J; junction bases left unmatched: 2. DNA for the CDR3: TGTGCCAGTAGTACTAGCGGGATAAATGAGCAGTTCTTC. Protein: CASSTSGINEQFF.

This chain links TRBV7-2 with TRBJ2-1; 8 positions match TRBD2. CDR3 length equals 15 residues. V shed 1 base, J shed 4 bases, and the junction held 3 bases outside the gene matches. CDR1 is SGHTA, CDR2 FQGNSA, per germline. The CDR3 region has the DNA TGTGCCAGCAGCTTAGAAGGGACTAGGTACAATGAGCAGTTCTTC. As protein: CASSLEGTRYNEQFF.

This clonotype was seen a handful of times. The rearrangement links TRBV6-5 to TRBJ2-2; 8 nucleotides align to TRBD1. Germline V lookup: CDR1 MNHEY, CDR2 SVGAGI. The CDR3 is made up of 17 amino acids. The ends lost 8 bases at V and 4 bases at J; junction bases unmatched: 15. CDR3 loop: CASSRGYRGSSTGELFF. CDR3 bases: TGTGCCAGCTCCAGAGGGTACAGGGGGAGTAGCACCGGGGAGCTGTTTTTT.

This clonotype has just a few counts. This chain connects TRBV10-3 to TRBJ2-7, with D possibly matching TRBD2 (7 bases). This CDR3 is built from 13 residues. Germline CDR1 ENHRY, CDR2 SYGVKD. V lost 0 bases, J lost 9 bases, and 12 bases lay in between. The CDR3 region is CAISESGGRTQYF. The CDR3 nucleotides are TGTGCCATCAGTGAGTCGGGGGGGCGGACGCAGTACTTC.

The CDR3 loop reads CASSLDSGSGETQYF. The CDR3 DNA is TGTGCCAGCAGCTTAGATAGCGGGAGTGGAGAGACCCAGTACTTC. The rearrangement links TRBV7-2 to TRBJ2-5, with TRBD2 matching 9 bases. This CDR3 is built from 15 residues. Trimming cost V 1 base and J 4 bases; bases outside gene matches: 4. Germline V CDR1 and CDR2: SGHTA, FQGNSA. The full variable domain, rest sourced from reference TRBV7-2 and TRBJ2-5, is GAGVSQSPSNKVTEKGKDVELRCDPISGHTALYWYRQSLGQGLEFLIYFQGNSAPDKSGLPSDRFSAERTGGSVSTLTIQRTQQEDSAVYLCASSLDSGSGETQYFGPGTRLLVL.

The chain uses TRBV10-3 and TRBJ2-6; D is perhaps TRBD1 or TRBD2 (7 bases each). With 11 bases removed from V and 0 bases from J, the gap between germline ends came to 11 bases. This CDR3 is 14 amino acids long. The germline gives CDR1 ENHRY, CDR2 SYGVKD. CDR3 residues: CAARGGSGANVLTF. In DNA, the CDR3 is TGTGCCGCCAGGGGGGGCTCTGGGGCCAACGTCCTGACTTTC.

This sequence joins TRBV27 and TRBJ1-5; tentatively, D is TRBD1 (5 bases). CDR3 length: 15 residues. Germline V gene sequence: CDR1 MNHEY, CDR2 SMNVEV (reference sequence). The ends were cut back, 5 bases at V and 4 bases at J, with 15 bases in the middle. Here the CDR3 DNA reads TGTGCCAGCAGTCGTAAGGGGCTTCCTAATCAGCCCCAGCATTTT. This translates into CASSRKGLPNQPQHF.

This clonotype was counted a few times. The chain uses TRBV7-2 and TRBJ2-5, with 8 bases lining up with TRBD2. Germline CDR1 SGHTA, CDR2 FQGNSA. The CDR3 totals 16 residues. The V and J ends lost 4 bases and 7 bases, in that order; junction bases with no gene match: 14. The CDR3 bases are TGTGCCAGCAGCTCGATAGCCCGCAGCGGGAGTGGGACCCAGTACTTC. This gives the protein CASSSIARSGSGTQYF.

This clonotype was observed a handful of times. The chain is built from TRBV11-3 and TRBJ2-1; 7 bases fit TRBD2. Germline V gives CDR1 SGHNT, CDR2 YENEEA. The ends lost 1 base at V and 5 bases at J; junction bases unmatched: 5. This CDR3 is built from 15 residues. DNA of the CDR3: TGTGCCAGCAGCTTAGGGGCGGGAGTGGACAATGAGCAGTTCTTC. Its protein is CASSLGAGVDNEQFF.

The rearrangement links TRBV4-3 to TRBJ2-1; either TRBD1 or TRBD2 may fit D (5 bases each). Trimming left V 1 base short and J 3 bases short, with 28 bases between. The germline CDR1 and CDR2 sequences are LGHNA and YSLEER. The CDR3 extends over 21 amino acids. The CDR3 region has the DNA TGCGCCAGCAGCCAAGGCACGTGGTTGGGGACGGACAAGGCGTTCTACAATGAGCAGTTCTTC. This gives the protein CASSQGTWLGTDKAFYNEQFF.

In its sample, this clonotype was seen a few times. V gene TRBV15 combines with J gene TRBJ2-5, with D tentatively TRBD2 (5 bases). The germline gives CDR1 LNHNV, CDR2 YYDKDF (reference sequence). The CDR3 totals 15 residues. V gave up 0 bases and J gave up 7 bases, with 15 bases separating them. The CDR3 region is CATSRDAGPEGTQYF. In DNA, the CDR3 is TGTGCCACCAGCAGAGATGCGGGCCCCGAGGGGACCCAGTACTTC.